Listed below are T cell receptor beta chains from one sample, sequenced in a study of blood T cell repertoires in COVID-19. Libraries were prepared by immunoSEQ multiplex PCR; TCRdb keeps only in-frame clonotypes and omits some of them. The sample records approximately 190,000 clones, around four fifths being singletons. Sequences were obtained from peripheral blood. These receptors were taken from a young man with active or convalescent COVID-19. Both conserved end residues are trimmed from each CDR3.

TRBV6-5	TRBJ2-1	ASSTRQGSNEQF
TRBV10-3	TRBJ1-2	AISDNSKANYGYT
TRBV9	TRBJ1-3	ASSPYPGSGNTIY
TRBV3-1/TRBV3-2	TRBJ1-1	ASSQVGGGNTEAF
TRBV28	TRBJ2-5	ASSERTASQETQY
TRBV15	TRBJ2-6	ATSRGQVNRNVLT
TRBV6-5	TRBJ1-6	ASSLTLSYNSPLH
TRBV10-3	TRBJ2-3	ATSGSTDTQY
TRBV7-3	TRBJ2-1	ASSPSTGRGTGSEQF
TRBV3-1/TRBV3-2	TRBJ2-5	ASSRLETQY
TRBV5-1	TRBJ2-5	ASSLGDNGGRSETQY
TRBV19	TRBJ2-1	ASSEAGGSYNEQF
TRBV19	TRBJ1-2	ASSDGAGFGYT
TRBV2	TRBJ2-3	ASRPRVSTDTQY
TRBV5-1	TRBJ2-1	ASSLVAGNNEQF
TRBV13	TRBJ1-1	ASSLEDRQGAAEAF
TRBV27	TRBJ2-5	ASSLGAGFQETQY
TRBV19	TRBJ2-7	ASGGQGNGILYEQY
TRBV3-1/TRBV3-2	TRBJ2-7	ASSQPDREVQY
TRBV6-2/TRBV6-3	TRBJ1-2	ASSYTRQGAGYT
TRBV29-1	TRBJ1-1	SASRTLTGTEAF
TRBV5-5	TRBJ1-2	ASIDAPGGYT
TRBV27	TRBJ1-6	ASRPGTGVVTLH
TRBV5-1	TRBJ2-7	ASSSGTGGSYEQY
TRBV6-5	TRBJ2-1	ASSTLEGQF
TRBV20-1	TRBJ2-1	SASLAGGPPEQF
TRBV9	TRBJ1-5	ASSVRDNQPQH
TRBV30	TRBJ2-1	AWNLGLVSNEQF
TRBV27	TRBJ2-7	ASRVRGSSYEQY
TRBV30	TRBJ1-3	AWGRTSFNSGNTIY
TRBV28	TRBJ2-3	ASSSGQGTDTQY
TRBV19	TRBJ1-5	ASSAQGSGNQPQH
TRBV13	TRBJ2-7	ASSRWQGSSYEQY
TRBV10-3	TRBJ2-2	AISAPPVSPSGELF
TRBV11-2	TRBJ1-1	ASSLWASDTEAF
TRBV28	TRBJ1-4	ASSPPINEKLF
TRBV5-4	TRBJ1-1	ASSDLDRGRTEAF